The T cell receptor (beta chain) under discussion was sequenced for a study of blood T cell repertoires in COVID-19. Study-wide context: Acute-phase and convalescent COVID-19 samples originated in the United States, Italy and Spain. In each case, the material was cDNA or gDNA derived from T cells, B-cell-depleted T cells, or PBMCs.

Germline V gene data show CDR1 as GTSNPN and CDR2 as SVGIG (reference sequence). This CDR3 has 15 amino acids. Deletions cut 5 bases from V and 2 bases from J, with 16 bases between. As originally analysed: Amplified reference gene primers provided the basis for estimating nucleated cell counts. The method was immunoSEQ multiplex PCR; TCRdb's version includes in-frame clones alone and lacks a portion of them. V and J calls plus clone size are reproduced from that table; the DNA served to infer D and trimming. This table has 110,000 or so clones, around four fifths appearing once. This clone was seen more than once but under ten times.

This TCR came from a woman between 35 and 50 years old with acute or convalescent COVID-19. The chain couples TRBV30 to TRBJ1-3; possibly TRBD1 for D (6 bases). Sequenced sample: peripheral blood. The CDR3 DNA is TGTGCCTGGGACCCTTCTGGACAGACTGGAAACACCATATATTTT. It yields the protein CAWDPSGQTGNTIYF.